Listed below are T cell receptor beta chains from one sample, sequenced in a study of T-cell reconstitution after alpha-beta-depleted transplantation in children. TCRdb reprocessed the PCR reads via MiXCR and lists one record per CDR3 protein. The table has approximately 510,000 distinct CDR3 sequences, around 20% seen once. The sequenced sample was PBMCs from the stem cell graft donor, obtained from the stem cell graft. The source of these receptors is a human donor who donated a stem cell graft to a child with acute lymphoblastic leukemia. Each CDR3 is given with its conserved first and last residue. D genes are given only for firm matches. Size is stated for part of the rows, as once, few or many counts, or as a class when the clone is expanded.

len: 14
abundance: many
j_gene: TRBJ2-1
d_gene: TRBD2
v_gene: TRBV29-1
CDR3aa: CSVELAGKYNEQFF
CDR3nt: TGCAGCGTTGAGCTAGCGGGGAAGTACAATGAGCAGTTCTTC

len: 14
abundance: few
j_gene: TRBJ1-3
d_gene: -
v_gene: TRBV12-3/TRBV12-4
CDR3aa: CASSDRSIVNTIYF
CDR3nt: TGTGCCAGCAGTGACAGGAGCATCGTAAACACCATATATTTT

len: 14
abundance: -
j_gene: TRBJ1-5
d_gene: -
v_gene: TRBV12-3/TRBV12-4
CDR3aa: CASSLRVAGQPQHF
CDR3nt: TGTGCCAGCAGTTTAAGGGTCGCAGGTCAGCCCCAGCATTTT

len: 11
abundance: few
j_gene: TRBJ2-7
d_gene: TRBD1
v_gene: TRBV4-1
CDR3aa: CASSGGAEQYF
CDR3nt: TGCGCCAGCTCAGGGGGAGCCGAGCAGTACTTC

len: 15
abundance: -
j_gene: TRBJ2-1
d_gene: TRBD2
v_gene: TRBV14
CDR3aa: CASSRTSAGYNEQFF
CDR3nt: TGTGCCAGCAGCCGGACTAGCGCAGGATACAATGAGCAGTTCTTC

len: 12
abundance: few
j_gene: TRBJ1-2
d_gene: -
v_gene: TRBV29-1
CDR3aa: CSVEGATRGYTF
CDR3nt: TGCAGCGTTGAAGGGGCCACCCGGGGCTACACCTTC

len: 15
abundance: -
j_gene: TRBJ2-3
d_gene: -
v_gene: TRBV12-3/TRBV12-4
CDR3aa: CASTHRALGTDTQYF
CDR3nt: TGTGCCAGCACCCACCGGGCACTAGGCACAGATACGCAGTATTTT

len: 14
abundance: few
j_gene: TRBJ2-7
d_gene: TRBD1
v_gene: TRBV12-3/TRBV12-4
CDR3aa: CASSNRGRGYEQYF
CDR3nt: TGTGCCAGCAGCAACAGGGGGCGCGGCTACGAGCAGTACTTC

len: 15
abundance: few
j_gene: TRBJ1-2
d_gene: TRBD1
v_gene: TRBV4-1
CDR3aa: CASSQSRGLGYGYTF
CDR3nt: TGCGCCAGCAGCCAATCCAGGGGGCTCGGCTATGGCTACACCTTC

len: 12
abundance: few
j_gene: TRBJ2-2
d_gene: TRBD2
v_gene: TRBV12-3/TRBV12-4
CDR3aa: CASSGTIFRLFF
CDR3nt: TGTGCCAGCAGCGGGACTATCTTTCGGCTGTTTTTT

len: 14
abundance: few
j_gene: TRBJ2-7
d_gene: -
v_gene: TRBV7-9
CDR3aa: CASSPGLEPYEQYF
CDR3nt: TGTGCCAGCAGCCCGGGACTCGAACCCTACGAGCAGTACTTC

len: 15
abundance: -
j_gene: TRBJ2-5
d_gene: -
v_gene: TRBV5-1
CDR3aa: CASSLVPGRIETQYF
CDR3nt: TGCGCCAGCAGCTTGGTACCCGGGAGAATAGAGACCCAGTACTTC

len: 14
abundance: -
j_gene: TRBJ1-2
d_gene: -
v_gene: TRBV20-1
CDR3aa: CSALDGRMWYGYTF
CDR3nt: TGCAGTGCTCTAGACGGCCGAATGTGGTATGGCTACACCTTC

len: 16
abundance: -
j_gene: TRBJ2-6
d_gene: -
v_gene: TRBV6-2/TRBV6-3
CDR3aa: CASSYRGYSGANVLTF
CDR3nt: TGTGCCAGCAGTTACCGGGGATACTCTGGGGCCAACGTCCTGACTTTC

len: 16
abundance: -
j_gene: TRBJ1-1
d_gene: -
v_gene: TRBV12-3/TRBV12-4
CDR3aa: CASSLARGRLNTEAFF
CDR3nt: TGTGCCAGCAGTTTAGCGCGGGGCAGGTTGAACACTGAAGCTTTCTTT

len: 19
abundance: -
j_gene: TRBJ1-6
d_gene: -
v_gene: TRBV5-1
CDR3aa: CASSLTAVGGSPYNSPLHF
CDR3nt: TGCGCCAGCAGCTTGACAGCGGTTGGCGGCTCACCCTATAATTCACCCCTCCACTTT

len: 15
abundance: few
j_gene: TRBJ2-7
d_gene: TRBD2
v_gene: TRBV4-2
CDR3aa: CASSQDNGRAYEQYF
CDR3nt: TGTGCCAGCAGCCAAGATAACGGGAGGGCCTACGAGCAGTACTTC

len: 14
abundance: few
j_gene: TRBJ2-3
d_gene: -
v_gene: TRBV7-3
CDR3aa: CASSPEATTDTQYF
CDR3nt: TGTGCCAGCAGCCCCGAGGCCACCACAGATACGCAGTATTTT

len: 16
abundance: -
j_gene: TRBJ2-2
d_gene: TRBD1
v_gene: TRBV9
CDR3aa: CASSLNRGSNTGELFF
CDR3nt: TGTGCCAGCAGCTTAAACAGGGGTTCGAACACCGGGGAGCTGTTTTTT

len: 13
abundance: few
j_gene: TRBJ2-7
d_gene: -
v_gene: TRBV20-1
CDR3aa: CSARYTTSYEQYF
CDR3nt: TGCAGTGCTAGATACACCACTTCCTACGAGCAGTACTTC

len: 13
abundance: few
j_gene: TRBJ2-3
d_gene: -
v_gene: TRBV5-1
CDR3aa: CASSRKPGDTQYF
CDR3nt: TGCGCCAGCAGCCGGAAACCCGGGGATACGCAGTATTTT

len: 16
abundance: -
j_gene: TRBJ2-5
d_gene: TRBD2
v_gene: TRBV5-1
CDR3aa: CASSLVAGGPAETQYF
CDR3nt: TGCGCCAGCAGCTTGGTGGCGGGAGGGCCGGCGGAGACCCAGTACTTC

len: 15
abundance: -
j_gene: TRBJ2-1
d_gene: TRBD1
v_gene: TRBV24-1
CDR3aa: CATSDLDRVLGEQFF
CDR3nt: TGTGCCACCAGTGACTTGGACAGGGTATTGGGTGAGCAGTTCTTC

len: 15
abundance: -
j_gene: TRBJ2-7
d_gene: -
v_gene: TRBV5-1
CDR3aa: CASSLGRDTPYEQYF
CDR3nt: TGCGCCAGCAGCTTGGGGCGGGACACTCCCTACGAGCAGTACTTC

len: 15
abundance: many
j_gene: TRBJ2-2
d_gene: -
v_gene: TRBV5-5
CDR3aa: CASSRVQWGTGELFF
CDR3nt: TGTGCCAGCAGCCGTGTTCAATGGGGCACCGGGGAGCTGTTTTTT

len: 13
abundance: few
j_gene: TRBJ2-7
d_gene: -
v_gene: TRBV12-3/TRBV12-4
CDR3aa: CASSIYVGDEQYF
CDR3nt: TGTGCCAGCAGTATATATGTCGGGGACGAGCAGTACTTC

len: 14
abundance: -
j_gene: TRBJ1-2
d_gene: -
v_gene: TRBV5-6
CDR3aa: CASSFAQGRDGYTF
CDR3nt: TGTGCCAGCAGCTTCGCGCAGGGGCGGGATGGCTACACCTTC

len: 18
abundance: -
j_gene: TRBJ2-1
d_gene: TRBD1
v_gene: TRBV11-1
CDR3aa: CASSFSTRPGGSYNEQFF
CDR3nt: TGTGCCAGCAGTTTTAGTACCCGGCCAGGGGGCTCCTACAATGAGCAGTTCTTC

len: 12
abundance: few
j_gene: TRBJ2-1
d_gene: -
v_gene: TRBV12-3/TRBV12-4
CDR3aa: CASITQGNEQFF
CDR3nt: TGTGCCAGCATCACACAGGGAAATGAGCAGTTCTTC

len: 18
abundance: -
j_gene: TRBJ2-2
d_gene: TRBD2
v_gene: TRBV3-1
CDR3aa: CASSQATSGRANTGELFF
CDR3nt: TGTGCCAGCAGCCAAGCAACTAGCGGCCGGGCAAACACCGGGGAGCTGTTTTTT

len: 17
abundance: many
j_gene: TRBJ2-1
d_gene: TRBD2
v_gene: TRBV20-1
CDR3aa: CSARDTSVREGYNEQFF
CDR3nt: TGCAGTGCTAGAGATACGTCCGTGCGGGAGGGCTACAATGAGCAGTTCTTC

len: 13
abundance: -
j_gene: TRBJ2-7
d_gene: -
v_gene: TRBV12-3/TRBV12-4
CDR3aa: CASSYHSSYEQYF
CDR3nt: TGTGCCAGCAGTTACCACAGCTCCTACGAGCAGTACTTC

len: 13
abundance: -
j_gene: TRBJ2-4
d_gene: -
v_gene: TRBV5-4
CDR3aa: CASSLKGPNIQYF
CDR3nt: TGTGCCAGCAGCTTGAAGGGCCCGAACATTCAGTACTTC

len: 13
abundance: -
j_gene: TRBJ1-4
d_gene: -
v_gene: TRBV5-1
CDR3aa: CASRVGFNEKLFF
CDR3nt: TGCGCCAGCAGGGTCGGTTTTAATGAAAAACTGTTTTTT